The clone carrying this T cell receptor beta chain appeared a few times. What it binds is unknown. This specimen belongs to a study of response to subunit inactivated influenza vaccine. Study results and caveats: The authors proposed limited new T cell recruitment per seasonal influenza vaccination.

CDR3 length equals 16 residues. Germline CDR1 is MNHEY and CDR2 is SMNVEV (reference sequence). The V gene lost 3 bases and the J gene lost 3 bases, with 18 bases spanning the gap. TCRdb reanalysed the RT-PCR reads using MiXCR and keeps one entry per CDR3 protein. The sample records 650,000 or so distinct CDR3 sequences, 12% to 15% being singletons. Sequenced material: PBMCs from blood, taken 14 to 15 days before vaccination. The chain links TRBV27 to TRBJ2-7; tentatively, D is TRBD1 (7 bases). The TCR originated in a man in his fifties or sixties who received an inactivated influenza vaccine. CDR3 in amino acids: CASSFIGQGGFYEQYF. In nucleotides, the CDR3 is TGTGCCAGCAGTTTTATTGGTCAGGGGGGTTTCTACGAGCAGTACTTC.